These T cell receptor beta chains were read from a single sample in a study of CD8+ T cells in alopecia areata. Clones were sequenced by immunoSEQ multiplex PCR, and TCRdb holds only the in-frame ones, with some missing. The sample has about 20,000 clones, less than 70% seen once. Specimen: skin, collected at week 0. All receptors come from a human donor with alopecia areata. The CDR3 runs from the conserved cysteine through the conserved F or W. A D gene is named only where the DNA matches it firmly. A clone size is listed for some rows: how often the clone was seen (once, few, many), or a class if it is expanded.

V gene	D gene	J gene	clone size	CDR3 protein	CDR3 DNA
TRBV5-5	NA	TRBJ1-5	NA	CASSLAGTYSNQPQHF	TGTGCCAGCAGCTTAGCAGGAACTTATAGCAATCAGCCCCAGCATTTT
TRBV30	NA	TRBJ1-2	NA	CAWSVLGRDYGYTF	TGTGCCTGGAGTGTGCTGGGACGGGACTATGGCTACACCTTC
TRBV7-8	NA	TRBJ1-5	NA	CASSRDPRGNQPQHF	TGTGCCAGCAGCCGGGACCCTCGGGGCAATCAGCCCCAGCATTTT
TRBV23-1	TRBD2	TRBJ2-1	NA	CASDLGGTLFIRFF	TGCGCCAGCGATCTGGGGGGGACCCTTTTTATTCGGTTCTTC
TRBV4-3	NA	TRBJ2-3	few	CASSQEYGRVGTDTQYF	TGCGCCAGCAGCCAAGAGTATGGCAGGGTGGGCACAGATACGCAGTATTTT
TRBV11-3	TRBD2	TRBJ2-1	NA	CASSKRGGWGEQFF	TGTGCCAGCAGCAAGCGGGGGGGCTGGGGTGAGCAGTTCTTC
TRBV7-9	TRBD2	TRBJ2-3	NA	CASSPWDYTDTQYF	TGTGCCAGCAGCCCTTGGGACTACACAGATACGCAGTATTTT
TRBV27	TRBD1	TRBJ1-2	NA	CASSLRIGTGRGYTF	TGTGCCAGCAGTTTAAGAATCGGGACAGGGAGAGGCTACACCTTC
TRBV11-3	TRBD1	TRBJ2-5	NA	CASSSGQGIETQYF	TGTGCCAGCAGCTCGGGACAGGGAATAGAGACCCAGTACTTC
TRBV7-2	TRBD2	TRBJ2-5	few	CASSPPGGQETQYF	TGTGCCAGCAGCCCTCCGGGGGGCCAAGAGACCCAGTACTTC